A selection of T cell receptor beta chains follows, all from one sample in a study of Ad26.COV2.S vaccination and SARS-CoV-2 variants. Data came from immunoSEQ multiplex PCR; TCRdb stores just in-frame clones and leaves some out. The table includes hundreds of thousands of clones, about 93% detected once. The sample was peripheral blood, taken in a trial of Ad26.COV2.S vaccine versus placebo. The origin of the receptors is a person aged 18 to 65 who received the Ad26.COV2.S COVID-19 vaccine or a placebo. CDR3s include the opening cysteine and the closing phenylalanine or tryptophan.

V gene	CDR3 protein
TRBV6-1	CASSERSGVVNEQFF
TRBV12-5	CASARAGSSSYNEQFF
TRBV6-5	CASRGAGGPSYEQYF
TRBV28	CASSPQGGFTEAFF
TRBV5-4	CASSLSGRTEAFF
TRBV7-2	CASSLQGNVNSPLHF
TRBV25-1	CASSQSGANVLTF
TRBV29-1	CSVEDQSTGELFF
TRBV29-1	CSGVRETQYF
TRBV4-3	CASSLTTGTGNYGYTF
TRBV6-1	CASSDLPLGVSNQPQHF
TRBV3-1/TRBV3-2	CASSQGLAEPVF
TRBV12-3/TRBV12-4	CASRQDRTGELFF
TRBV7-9	CASSLENIQYF
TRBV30	CAWRTSAETQYF
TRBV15	CATSNRDNPVGQFF
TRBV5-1	CASSTGTGTTYEQYF
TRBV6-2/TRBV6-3	CASSDTGNTEAFF
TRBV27	CASSRTNRNQPQHF
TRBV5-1	CASSSRDSSYEQYF
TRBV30	CAWNWGGEAFF
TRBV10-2	CASSDGQEASNEKLFF
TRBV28	CASSARMEDGYTF
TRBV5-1	CASSLNPGQKGYTF
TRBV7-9	CASSRKDTQYF
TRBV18	CASSPGEGSSYNSPLHF
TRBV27	CASSPRQGWNEQFF
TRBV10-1	CASSTAWAREQYF
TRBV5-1	CASSLGQSSYEQYF
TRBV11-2	CASSLDVSEAFF
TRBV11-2	CASSLLLGLAGGGETQYF
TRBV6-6	CASSLTQLALAGAEKTQYF
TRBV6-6	CASSTVYEQYF
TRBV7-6	CASSPGGGSSYEQYF
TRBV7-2	CASSLARGIETQYF
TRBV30	CAWQGQSNQPQHF
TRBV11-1	CASSLKLAGAYNEQFF
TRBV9	CASSVAGEGYNEQFF
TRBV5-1	CASSSGTGGGDTQYF
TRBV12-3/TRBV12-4	CASRAGLGEQYF
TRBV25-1	CASSQLDQGAGTEAFF
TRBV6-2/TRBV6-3	CASSPSGRLYEQYF